This is a list of T cell receptor beta chains from one sample in a study of OX40 agonist ivuxolimab in advanced cancers. Using immunoSEQ multiplex PCR, the repertoire was profiled, and TCRdb retains in-frame clones only, with some absent. The sample yields some 59,000 clones, 75% to 95% seen once. Source: CD4+ or CD8+ T cells sorted from blood, taken in a trial of the OX40 agonist ivuxolimab. The receptors shown here come from an adult with an advanced solid tumor such as melanoma, head and neck, liver or kidney cancer. Both conserved end residues are part of each CDR3. D genes are given only for firm matches. Where a row states a size, it is once, few, many or the class of an expanded clone; other rows omit it.

J gene	CDR3 length	V gene	D gene	clone size	CDR3 protein	CDR3 DNA
TRBJ2-7	14	TRBV14	-	once	CASSQGHGTYEQYF	TGTGCCAGCAGCCAAGGTCACGGGACCTACGAGCAGTACTTC
TRBJ2-7	12	TRBV30	-	few	CAWSALVHEQYF	TGTGCCTGGAGTGCTCTAGTCCACGAGCAGTACTTC
TRBJ2-7	14	TRBV19	-	once	CASSISDGSYEQYF	TGTGCCAGTAGTATTTCCGACGGCTCCTACGAGCAGTACTTC
TRBJ2-3	15	TRBV2	-	once	CARKGGGPSTDTQYF	TGTGCCAGGAAAGGAGGGGGACCTAGCACAGATACGCAGTATTTT
TRBJ2-7	14	TRBV6-6	TRBD2	-	CASSYSGSSYEQYF	TGTGCCAGCAGTTATAGCGGGAGCTCCTACGAGCAGTACTTC
TRBJ2-7	15	TRBV19	TRBD2	-	CASSPGLAGVYEQYF	TGTGCCAGTAGTCCGGGACTAGCGGGAGTATACGAGCAGTACTTC
TRBJ1-1	15	TRBV11-2	-	-	CASSDPKTGNTEAFF	TGTGCCAGCAGCGACCCAAAAACAGGGAACACTGAAGCTTTCTTT
TRBJ2-7	13	TRBV6-5	-	once	CASSYSTAYEQYF	TGTGCCAGCAGTTACTCGACGGCCTACGAGCAGTACTTC
TRBJ2-1	17	TRBV14	TRBD2	-	CASSQQPGLAAYNEQFF	TGTGCCAGCAGCCAACAACCGGGACTAGCGGCATACAATGAGCAGTTCTTC
TRBJ2-7	15	TRBV27	-	-	CASSYARGPYYEQYF	TGTGCCAGCAGTTACGCCAGGGGACCATACTACGAGCAGTACTTC
TRBJ1-2	15	TRBV19	-	-	CASRQEHSLWYGYTF	TGTGCCAGTAGACAAGAACACAGCCTCTGGTATGGCTACACCTTC
TRBJ1-1	13	TRBV11-1	-	-	CASSFRPNTEAFF	TGTGCCAGCAGCTTTAGGCCCAACACTGAAGCTTTCTTT
TRBJ2-3	13	TRBV9	-	-	CASSPTWLRAQYF	TGTGCCAGCAGCCCTACGTGGCTCCGGGCGCAGTATTTT
TRBJ2-1	13	TRBV7-3	-	-	CASRTGLDNEQFF	TGTGCCAGCAGGACGGGACTCGACAATGAGCAGTTCTTC